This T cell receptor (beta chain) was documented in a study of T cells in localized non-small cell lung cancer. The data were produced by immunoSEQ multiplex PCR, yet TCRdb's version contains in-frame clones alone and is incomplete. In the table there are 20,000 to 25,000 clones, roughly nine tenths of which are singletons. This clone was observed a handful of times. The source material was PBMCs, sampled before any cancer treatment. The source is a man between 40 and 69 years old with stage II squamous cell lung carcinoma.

In DNA, the CDR3 is TGTGCCAGCAGTGAATGGGCTCCCGGGGAAGAGACCCAGTACTTC. Translating gives CASSEWAPGEETQYF. V gene TRBV6-1 combines with J gene TRBJ2-5; TRBD2 is a possible D gene (5 bases). Per the germline V gene, CDR1 is MNHNS and CDR2 is SASEGT. The CDR3 contains 15 residues. The germline V and J ends were trimmed by 2 bases and 3 bases, with 13 bases remaining between them.